A selection of T cell receptor beta chains follows, all from one sample in a study of OX40 agonist ivuxolimab in advanced cancers. TCRdb's table, derived via immunoSEQ multiplex PCR, lists solely in-frame clones and lacks some. The sample yields about 130,000 clones, about 90% seen once. Here the sequenced sample was CD4+ or CD8+ T cells sorted from blood, taken in a trial of the OX40 agonist ivuxolimab. These receptor sequences come from an adult with an advanced solid tumor such as melanoma, head and neck, liver or kidney cancer. Both conserved end residues are part of each CDR3. A D gene is named only where the DNA matches it firmly. Rows give clone size only sometimes, using once, few, many, or a class for an expanded clone.

CDR3 | DNA | D | size | J | V
CAIRQGILRNNAEAFF | TGTGCCATCAGACAGGGAATCTTGAGGAACAACGCTGAAGCTTTCTTT | - | - | TRBJ1-1 | TRBV10-3
CASSSQGLAVEETQYF | TGTGCCAGCAGCTCCCAAGGACTAGCGGTAGAAGAGACCCAGTACTTC | TRBD2 | - | TRBJ2-5 | TRBV13
CASTDPTGAIGELFF | TGTGCCAGCACCGACCCAACGGGAGCGATCGGGGAGCTGTTTTTT | - | - | TRBJ2-2 | TRBV2
CASSLSGEGIYEQYF | TGTGCCAGCAGTTTATCGGGAGAGGGCATCTACGAGCAGTACTTC | - | - | TRBJ2-7 | TRBV28
CASSLAGTGEETQYF | TGCGCCAGCAGCTTGGCCGGGACAGGGGAAGAGACCCAGTACTTC | TRBD1 | - | TRBJ2-5 | TRBV5-1
CAISGSRTSGSSYNEQFF | TGTGCCATCAGTGGAAGTAGGACTAGCGGGAGCTCCTACAATGAGCAGTTCTTC | TRBD2 | - | TRBJ2-1 | TRBV10-3
CASSAGYRATNEKLFF | TGTGCCAGCTCAGCCGGATACAGGGCAACTAATGAAAAACTGTTTTTT | - | - | TRBJ1-4 | TRBV18
CASSQGTYEQYF | TGTGCCAGCAGTCAGGGGACCTACGAGCAGTACTTC | - | few | TRBJ2-7 | TRBV6-6
CASSPDRENGELFF | TGCGCCAGCAGCCCTGACAGGGAGAACGGGGAGCTGTTTTTT | TRBD1 | - | TRBJ2-2 | TRBV5-1
CASSFSSGLVTNNEQFF | TGTGCCAGCAGCTTTTCTAGCGGACTTGTTACTAACAATGAGCAGTTCTTC | TRBD2 | - | TRBJ2-1 | TRBV11-3
CASSQGLAGGYTGELFF | TGTGCCAGCAGCCAAGGGTTAGCGGGAGGATACACCGGGGAGCTGTTTTTT | TRBD2 | - | TRBJ2-2 | TRBV14
CASSRTGQGDYGYTF | TGTGCCAGCAGCCGCACCGGACAGGGGGACTATGGCTACACCTTC | TRBD1 | - | TRBJ1-2 | TRBV6-6
CASSPYGGRVDTQYF | TGTGCCAGCAGCCCCTATGGCGGGAGAGTAGATACGCAGTATTTT | TRBD2 | - | TRBJ2-3 | TRBV7-3
CASSLQGFTDTQYF | TGTGCCAGCAGTCTACAGGGTTTCACAGATACGCAGTATTTT | - | - | TRBJ2-3 | TRBV6-5
CASSLVGNEQFF | TGTGCCAGCAGCTTAGTGGGGAATGAGCAGTTCTTC | - | - | TRBJ2-1 | TRBV7-2
CASRQGLLIGGYTF | TGTGCCAGCAGACAGGGACTTCTGATTGGGGGCTACACCTTC | - | few | TRBJ1-2 | TRBV4-2
CASSATPSWGEAFF | TGTGCCAGCAGTGCGACTCCTTCGTGGGGCGAAGCTTTCTTT | - | - | TRBJ1-1 | TRBV2
CASSPLDRTNYGYTF | TGTGCCAGCAGCCCTCTCGACAGGACTAACTATGGCTACACCTTC | - | - | TRBJ1-2 | TRBV28
CASSPPKQATYNEQFF | TGTGCCAGCTCACCACCGAAACAGGCGACCTACAATGAGCAGTTCTTC | - | - | TRBJ2-1 | TRBV18
CASSPSGGETQYF | TGTGCCAGCAGCCCTAGCGGGGGAGAGACCCAGTACTTC | TRBD2 | - | TRBJ2-5 | TRBV5-4
CASSPAPVDTGELFF | TGTGCCAGCAGCCCGGCCCCCGTGGATACCGGGGAGCTGTTTTTT | - | - | TRBJ2-2 | TRBV7-9
CASSRDYIDEQFF | TGTGCCAGCAGCCGGGACTATATTGATGAGCAGTTCTTC | TRBD2 | - | TRBJ2-1 | TRBV7-2
CASSAGGGFGNQPQHF | TGTGCCAGCAGCGCGGGGGGAGGGTTTGGCAATCAGCCCCAGCATTTT | - | - | TRBJ1-5 | TRBV9
CASSQVAGNYEQYF | TGTGCCAGCAGCCAAGTAGCGGGGAACTACGAGCAGTACTTC | TRBD2 | - | TRBJ2-7 | TRBV14
CASSLPGQASYEQYF | TGTGCCAGCAGTCTCCCCGGACAGGCGTCGTACGAGCAGTACTTC | TRBD1 | - | TRBJ2-7 | TRBV28
CASGPGQLDEQFF | TGTGCCAGCGGACCGGGACAGCTTGACGAGCAGTTCTTC | TRBD1 | - | TRBJ2-1 | TRBV11-3
CATMGGDQETQYF | TGTGCCACCATGGGAGGGGACCAAGAGACCCAGTACTTC | TRBD2 | - | TRBJ2-5 | TRBV2
CASSPVGDTGELFF | TGCGCCAGCAGCCCCGTGGGGGACACCGGGGAGCTGTTTTTT | - | - | TRBJ2-2 | TRBV5-1
CASSQFTGGVVSPLHF | TGCGCCAGCAGCCAATTCACAGGGGGGGTGGTTTCACCCCTCCACTTT | TRBD1 | - | TRBJ1-6 | TRBV4-1
CASSLRVADTQYF | TGTGCCAGCAGCTTACGAGTAGCAGATACGCAGTATTTT | - | - | TRBJ2-3 | TRBV7-6
CASSLDRGPSYEQYF | TGTGCCAGCAGCCTGGACAGGGGACCATCCTACGAGCAGTACTTC | TRBD1 | - | TRBJ2-7 | TRBV7-2
CASTRSSGTSRYGYTF | TGTGCCAGTACCAGGAGCTCCGGGACTTCAAGATATGGCTACACCTTC | - | - | TRBJ1-2 | TRBV28
CASSQATDRNYGYTF | TGCGCCAGCAGCCAGGCAACGGACAGAAACTATGGCTACACCTTC | - | - | TRBJ1-2 | TRBV4-3
CASSFAGAGGGELFF | TGTGCCAGCAGCTTTGCGGGAGCGGGGGGCGGGGAGCTGTTTTTT | TRBD2 | - | TRBJ2-2 | TRBV28
CASSQDGGLAGGGYNEQFF | TGTGCCAGCAGCCAAGATGGAGGACTAGCGGGAGGAGGGTACAATGAGCAGTTCTTC | TRBD2 | - | TRBJ2-1 | TRBV4-2
CASRKSLGTASTDTQYF | TGCGCCAGCAGAAAGTCTTTAGGGACAGCCAGCACAGATACGCAGTATTTT | TRBD1 | - | TRBJ2-3 | TRBV5-1
CASRRDSLGYEQYF | TGCGCCAGCAGACGTGACAGTCTCGGCTACGAGCAGTACTTC | - | - | TRBJ2-7 | TRBV5-1
CASSLSSRQSYEQYF | TGTGCCAGCAGTTTGAGTTCCCGACAGTCCTACGAGCAGTACTTC | - | - | TRBJ2-7 | TRBV28
CASSQDRTAAYNEQFF | TGCGCCAGCAGCCAAGATAGGACGGCTGCCTACAATGAGCAGTTCTTC | - | - | TRBJ2-1 | TRBV4-1
CASSYSMASSTQYF | TGTGCCAGCAGTTACTCGATGGCTAGCAGTACGCAGTATTTT | - | - | TRBJ2-3 | TRBV6-5
CASRQYSSGANVLTF | TGTGCCAGCAGACAGTACTCCTCCGGGGCCAACGTCCTGACTTTC | - | - | TRBJ2-6 | TRBV27
CASSLGGTSNEKLFF | TGTGCCAGCTCTCTAGGAGGGACAAGTAATGAAAAACTGTTTTTT | - | - | TRBJ1-4 | TRBV28